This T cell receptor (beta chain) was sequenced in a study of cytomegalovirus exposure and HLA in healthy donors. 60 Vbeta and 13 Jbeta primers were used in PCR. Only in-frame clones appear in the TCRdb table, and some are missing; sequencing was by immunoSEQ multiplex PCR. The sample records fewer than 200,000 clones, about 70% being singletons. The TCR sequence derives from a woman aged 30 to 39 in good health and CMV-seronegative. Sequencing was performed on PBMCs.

The CDR3 DNA reads TGCAGCGTCGGATCCTTAGGGGGACAGGGTACCTACGAGCAGTACTTC. Translation: CSVGSLGGQGTYEQYF. The genes are TRBV29-1 and TRBJ2-7, with TRBD1 matching over 9 bases. Germline assignment: CDR1 SQVTM and CDR2 ANQGSEA. Trimming cost V 6 bases and J 2 bases; bases outside gene matches: 14. This CDR3 is 16 amino acids long.